Given below is one TCR beta chain in context. Its recognized antigen is unknown. Per-base qualities were not stored, and no clone one base away is much larger. CDR1 and CDR2 were assigned from the germline V gene (reference sequence) as MNHEY and SMNVEV. Cut back by 6 bases and 0 bases, the V and J ends lie 12 bases apart. There are 14 amino acids in the CDR3, from cysteine to phenylalanine inclusive. This entry keeps only the CDR3 DNA: 42 bases, framed from base 1. TCR beta libraries were generated from genomic DNA with the immunoSEQ kit, following the manufacturer's recommendations. To prepare libraries, a first multiplex PCR with proprietary primers was run, followed by a second PCR that added unique barcodes, and a bead cleanup was done after each round. A kit-provided positive control reaction and a negative control reaction were included in every sample batch. The final libraries were assessed on an Agilent 4200 TapeStation D1000 ScreenTape, pooled by volume, and quantified by qPCR. An Illumina NextSeq500 fitted with a MidOutput 150-cycle cartridge performed the sequencing, running 156 Read1 cycles and 15 Index1 cycles with the kit's custom primers. The pooled library was loaded at approximately 0.96 pM, and roughly 20% PhiX control was spiked in. On the authors' methods: The vendor-processed data were analyzed in R, and a clonotype was defined as all T cells that share the same CDR3 nucleotide sequence. In the clone abundance analyses, frequencies were normalized to the 10,000 most abundant clones in each sample. Public T cell clones, which averaged fewer than five per sample, were removed prior to analysis. Tumor-enriched and baseline blood-enriched clonotypes were defined by at least a 32-fold difference in abundance between compartments. A beta-binomial differential abundance model was used to identify clonotypes that expanded or contracted between blood time points. Tumor-blood repertoire similarity was measured with the Baroni-Urbani and Buser coefficient, and group comparisons used two-tailed Wilcoxon tests in R. In its TCRdb copy, this immuneACCESS table keeps in-frame sequences only and misses some clones. Where compared with another copy, unresolved V genes explain less than half of these, and the others have no known cause. The DNA gave D and trimming, while V, J and clone size come from that table. The sample yields some 130,000 clones; approximately 75% were counted once. Together, the top ten hold less than 2.5% of the sample.

The data belong to a study of radiation and T cells in renal cell carcinoma (dated by TCRdb to 2018 to 2021). Some background on the complete study: The samples were obtained from a clinical trial, where primary renal cell carcinomas were treated with 15 Gy stereotactic body radiation therapy and then removed by nephrectomy 4 weeks afterward. In the approximately 53 samples combined, 4 million to 5 million unique CDR3 nucleotide sequences were found, encoding 2.5 million or so unique CDR3 amino acid sequences. In total, 50 to 60 samples, comprising some 25 tumors and around 27 peripheral blood samples, were subjected to TCR beta sequencing.

The time point label on this specimen signifies: blood 2 weeks post-SBRT. Taken with the paper, the label for treatment or condition translates to: 15 Gy SBRT to primary tumor, nephrectomy 4 weeks later. To follow tumor-enriched clonotypes, serial peripheral blood was collected from radiation-treated patients at baseline and at 2 weeks and 4 weeks after SBRT. All patients had renal cell carcinoma with clear cell pathology. The QIAamp DNA Blood Mini Kit (Qiagen) was used to prepare genomic DNA for TCR sequencing. Samples were included in the analyses only if all quality control checks were passed. What the authors observed across the whole study: The single-armed trial design could not address effects of radiation dose or scheduling on the TCR repertoire. An increase in top tumor clonotypes in blood was observed from baseline to 2 weeks post-radiation, followed by contraction by 4 weeks, which was taken to suggest transient expansion of tumor-resident clones. No pretreatment tumor biopsies were available, so the baseline intratumoral presence of clonotypes could not be determined. Blood repertoire dynamics were not followed beyond 4 weeks after treatment.

This receptor chain uses TRBV27 and TRBJ2-7, with TRBD1 perhaps the D gene, on 6 matching bases. The sample here was blood, taken from a patient whose treatment included radiotherapy and nephrectomy. This receptor was taken from an older woman with renal cell carcinoma. The nucleotide sequence is given as TGTGCCAGCAGGTCACGGGACACCTCCTACGAGCAGTACTTC. Translated, this gives CASRSRDTSYEQYF.